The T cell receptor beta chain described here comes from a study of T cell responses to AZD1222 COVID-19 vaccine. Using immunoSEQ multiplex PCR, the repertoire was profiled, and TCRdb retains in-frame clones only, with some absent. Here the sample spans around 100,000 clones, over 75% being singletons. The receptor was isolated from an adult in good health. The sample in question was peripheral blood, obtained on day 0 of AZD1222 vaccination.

The CDR3 region is CASSLREGGRSAGYTF. In DNA, the CDR3 is TGCGCCAGCAGCCTAAGGGAGGGGGGACGGAGCGCTGGCTACACCTTC. The chain uses TRBV4-3 and TRBJ1-2; weak D call: TRBD1 (6 bases). CDR3 size: 16 residues. CDR1 is LGHNA and CDR2 is YSLEER in the germline V gene. The ends were cut back, 4 bases at V and 7 bases at J, with 22 bases in the middle.